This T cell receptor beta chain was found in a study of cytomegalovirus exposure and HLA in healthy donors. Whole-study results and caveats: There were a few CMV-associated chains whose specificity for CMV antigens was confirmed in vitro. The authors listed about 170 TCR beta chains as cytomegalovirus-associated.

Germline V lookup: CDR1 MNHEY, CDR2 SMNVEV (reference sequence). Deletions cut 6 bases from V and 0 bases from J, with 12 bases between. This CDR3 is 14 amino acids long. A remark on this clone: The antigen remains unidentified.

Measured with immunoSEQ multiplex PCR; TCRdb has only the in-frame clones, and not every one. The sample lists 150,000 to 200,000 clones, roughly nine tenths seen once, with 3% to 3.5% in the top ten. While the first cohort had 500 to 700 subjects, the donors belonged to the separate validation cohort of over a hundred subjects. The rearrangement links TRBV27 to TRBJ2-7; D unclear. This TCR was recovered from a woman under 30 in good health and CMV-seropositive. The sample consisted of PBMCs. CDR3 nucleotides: TGTGCCAGCAGGATTCTAGGTAGCTCCTACGAGCAGTACTTC. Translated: CASRILGSSYEQYF.